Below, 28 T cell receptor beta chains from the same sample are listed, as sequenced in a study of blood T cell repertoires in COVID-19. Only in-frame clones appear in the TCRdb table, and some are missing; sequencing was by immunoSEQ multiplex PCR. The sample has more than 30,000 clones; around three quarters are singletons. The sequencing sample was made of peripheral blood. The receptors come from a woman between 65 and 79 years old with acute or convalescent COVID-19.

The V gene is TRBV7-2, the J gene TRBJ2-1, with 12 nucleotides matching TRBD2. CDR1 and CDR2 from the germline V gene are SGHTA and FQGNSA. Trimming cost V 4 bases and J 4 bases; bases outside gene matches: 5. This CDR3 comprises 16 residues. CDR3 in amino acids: CASSWTSGTAYNEQFF. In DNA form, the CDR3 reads TGTGCCAGCAGCTGGACTAGCGGGACCGCTTACAATGAGCAGTTCTTC.

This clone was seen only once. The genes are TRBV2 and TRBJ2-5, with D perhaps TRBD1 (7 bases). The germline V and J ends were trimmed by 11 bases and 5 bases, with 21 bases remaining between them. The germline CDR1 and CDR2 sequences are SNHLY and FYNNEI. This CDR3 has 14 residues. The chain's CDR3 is CAVPQGGAGETQYF. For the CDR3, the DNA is TGTGCCGTGCCACAAGGGGGCGCGGGGGAGACCCAGTACTTC.

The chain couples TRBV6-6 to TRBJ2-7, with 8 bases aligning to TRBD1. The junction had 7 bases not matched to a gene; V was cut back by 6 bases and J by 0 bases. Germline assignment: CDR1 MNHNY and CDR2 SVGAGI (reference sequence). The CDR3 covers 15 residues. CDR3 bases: TGTGCCAGCAGCCCGACAGGGGTTAACTCCTACGAGCAGTACTTC. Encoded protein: CASSPTGVNSYEQYF.

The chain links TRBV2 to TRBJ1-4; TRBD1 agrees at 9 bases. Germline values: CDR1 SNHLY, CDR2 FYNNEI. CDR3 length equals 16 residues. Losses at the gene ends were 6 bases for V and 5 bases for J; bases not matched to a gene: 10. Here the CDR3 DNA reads TGTGCCAGCAGATATTTATCCGGGACAGGGAATGAAAAACTGTTTTTT. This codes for CASRYLSGTGNEKLFF.

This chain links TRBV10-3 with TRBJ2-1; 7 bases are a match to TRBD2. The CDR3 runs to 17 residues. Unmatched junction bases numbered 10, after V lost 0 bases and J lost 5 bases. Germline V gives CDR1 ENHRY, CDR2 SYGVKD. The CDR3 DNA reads TGTGCCATCAGTGAGTCTCGAGCGGGAAGTGTAAACAATGAGCAGTTCTTC. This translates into CAISESRAGSVNNEQFF.

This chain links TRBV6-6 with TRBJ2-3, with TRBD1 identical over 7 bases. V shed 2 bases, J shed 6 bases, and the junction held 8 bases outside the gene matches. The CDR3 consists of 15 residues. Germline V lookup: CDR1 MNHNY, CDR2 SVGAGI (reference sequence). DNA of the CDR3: TGTGCCAGCAGTTACGAAGGACAGGCACCTGATACGCAGTATTTT. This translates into CASSYEGQAPDTQYF.

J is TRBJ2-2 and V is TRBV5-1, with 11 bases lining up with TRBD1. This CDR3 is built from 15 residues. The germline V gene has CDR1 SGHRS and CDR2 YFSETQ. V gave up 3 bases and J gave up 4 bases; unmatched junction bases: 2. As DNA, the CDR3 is TGCGCCAGCAGCTGGGGGACAGGGGGCACCGGGGAGCTGTTTTTT. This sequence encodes CASSWGTGGTGELFF.

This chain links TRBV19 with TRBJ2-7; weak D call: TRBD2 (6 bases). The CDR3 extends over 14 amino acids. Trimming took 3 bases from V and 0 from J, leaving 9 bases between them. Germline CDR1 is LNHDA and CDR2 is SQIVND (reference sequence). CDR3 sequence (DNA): TGTGCCAGTAGTATCGGGAGTGGCTCCTACGAGCAGTACTTC. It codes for CASSIGSGSYEQYF.

Here the CDR3 reads CASSPRTDNSPLHF. The DNA for the CDR3 is TGCGCCAGCAGCCCGCGGACAGACAATTCACCCCTCCACTTT. This chain links TRBV4-1 with TRBJ1-6, with TRBD1 as a possible D gene (6 bases). The germline CDR1 and CDR2 sequences are MGHRA and YSYEKL. The CDR3 is 14 amino acids. The V and J ends lost 4 bases and 7 bases respectively, with 11 bases between them.

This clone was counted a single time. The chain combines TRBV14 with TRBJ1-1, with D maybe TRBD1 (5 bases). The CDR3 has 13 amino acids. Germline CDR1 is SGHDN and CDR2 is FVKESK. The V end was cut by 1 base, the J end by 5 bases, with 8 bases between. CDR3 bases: TGTGCCAGCAGCCAAGTAAGGGGAACTGAAGCTTTCTTT. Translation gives CASSQVRGTEAFF.

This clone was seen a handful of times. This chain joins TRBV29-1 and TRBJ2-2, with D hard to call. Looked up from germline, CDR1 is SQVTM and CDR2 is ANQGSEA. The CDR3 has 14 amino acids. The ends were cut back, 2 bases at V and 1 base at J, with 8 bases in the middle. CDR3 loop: CSVESEMNTGELFF. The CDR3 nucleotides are TGCAGCGTTGAATCGGAGATGAACACCGGGGAGCTGTTTTTT.

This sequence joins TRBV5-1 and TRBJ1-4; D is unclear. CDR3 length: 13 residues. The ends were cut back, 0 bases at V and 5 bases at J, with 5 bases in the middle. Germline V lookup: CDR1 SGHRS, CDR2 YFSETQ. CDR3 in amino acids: CASSLVMNEKLFF. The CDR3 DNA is TGCGCCAGCAGCTTGGTAATGAATGAAAAACTGTTTTTT.

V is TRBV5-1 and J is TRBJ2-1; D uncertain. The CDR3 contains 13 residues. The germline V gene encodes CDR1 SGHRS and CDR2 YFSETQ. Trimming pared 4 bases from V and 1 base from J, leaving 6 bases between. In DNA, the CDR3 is TGCGCCAGCAGCGCCGGGTCCTACAATGAGCAGTTCTTC. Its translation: CASSAGSYNEQFF.

CDR3 sequence reads: CATHLDGNSPLHF. The CDR3 DNA reads as TGTGCCACCCACCTAGACGGAAATTCACCCCTCCACTTT. V is TRBV10-3 and J is TRBJ1-6; D gene ambiguous. The length of the CDR3 is 13 residues. Germline-derived CDR1 and CDR2 are ENHRY and SYGVKD. Trimming took 10 bases from V and 7 from J, leaving 14 bases between them.

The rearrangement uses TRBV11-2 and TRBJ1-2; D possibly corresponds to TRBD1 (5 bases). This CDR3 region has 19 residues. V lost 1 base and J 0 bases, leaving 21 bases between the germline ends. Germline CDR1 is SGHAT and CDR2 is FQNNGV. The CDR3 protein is CASSLGVYGGDDPNYGYTF. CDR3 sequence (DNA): TGTGCCAGCAGCTTAGGCGTTTATGGAGGGGACGATCCTAACTATGGCTACACCTTC. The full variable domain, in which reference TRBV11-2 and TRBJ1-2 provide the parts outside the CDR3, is EAGVAQSPRYKIIEKRQSVAFWCNPISGHATLYWYQQILGQGPKLLIQFQNNGVVDDSQLPKDRFSAERLKGVDSTLKIQPAKLEDSAVYLCASSLGVYGGDDPNYGYTFGSGTRLTVV.

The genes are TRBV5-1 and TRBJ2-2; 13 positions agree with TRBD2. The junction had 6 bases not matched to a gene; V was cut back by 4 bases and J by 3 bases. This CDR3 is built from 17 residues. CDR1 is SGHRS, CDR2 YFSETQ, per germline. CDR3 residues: CASSPRTSGSYTGELFF. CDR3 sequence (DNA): TGCGCCAGCAGCCCCCGGACTAGCGGGAGTTACACCGGGGAGCTGTTTTTT.

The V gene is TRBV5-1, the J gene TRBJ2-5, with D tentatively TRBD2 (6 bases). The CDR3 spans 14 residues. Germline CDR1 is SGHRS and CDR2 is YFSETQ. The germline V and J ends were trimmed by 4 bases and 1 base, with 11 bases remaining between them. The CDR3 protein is CASSRSSAQETQYF. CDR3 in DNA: TGCGCCAGCAGCAGGTCTAGCGCCCAAGAGACCCAGTACTTC.

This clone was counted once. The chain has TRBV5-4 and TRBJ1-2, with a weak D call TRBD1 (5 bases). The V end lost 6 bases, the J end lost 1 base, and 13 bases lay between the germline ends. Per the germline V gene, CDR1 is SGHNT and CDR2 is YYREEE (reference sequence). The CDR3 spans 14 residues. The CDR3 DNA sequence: TGTGCCAGCACCCAAGGGCAGGGTAACTATGGCTACACCTTC. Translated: CASTQGQGNYGYTF.

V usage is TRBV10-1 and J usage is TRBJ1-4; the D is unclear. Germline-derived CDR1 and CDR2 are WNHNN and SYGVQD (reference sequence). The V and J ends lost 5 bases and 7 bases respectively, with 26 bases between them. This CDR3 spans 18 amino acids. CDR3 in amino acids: CASSRRTDSRTYREKLFF. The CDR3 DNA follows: TGCGCCAGCAGTAGAAGGACGGACTCCCGGACCTATCGTGAAAAACTGTTTTTT.

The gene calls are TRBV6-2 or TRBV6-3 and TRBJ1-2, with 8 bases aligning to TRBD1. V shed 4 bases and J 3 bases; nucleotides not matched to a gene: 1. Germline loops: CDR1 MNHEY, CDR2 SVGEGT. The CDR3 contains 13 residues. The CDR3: CASSSDRDYGYTF. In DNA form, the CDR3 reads TGTGCCAGCAGTTCGGACAGGGACTATGGCTACACCTTC.

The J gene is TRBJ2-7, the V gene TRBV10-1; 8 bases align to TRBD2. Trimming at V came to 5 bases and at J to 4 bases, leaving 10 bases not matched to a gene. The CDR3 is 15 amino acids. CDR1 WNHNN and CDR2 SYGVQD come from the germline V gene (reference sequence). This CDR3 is CASSSKAGATYEQYF. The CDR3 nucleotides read TGCGCCAGCAGTTCTAAAGCGGGAGCAACGTACGAGCAGTACTTC.

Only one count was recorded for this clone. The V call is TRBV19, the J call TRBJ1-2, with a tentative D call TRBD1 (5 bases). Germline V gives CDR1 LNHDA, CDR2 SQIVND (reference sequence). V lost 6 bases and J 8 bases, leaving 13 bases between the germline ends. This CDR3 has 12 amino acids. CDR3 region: CASSRRGLGYTF. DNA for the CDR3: TGTGCCAGTAGCCGGCGGGGGTTGGGCTACACCTTC.

Here the CDR3 DNA reads TGTGCCACCAGCAGAGAGGGAGTTGGAACAGGGGGCTACACCTTC. It translates to CATSREGVGTGGYTF. The V and J genes are TRBV15 and TRBJ1-2; D is perhaps TRBD1 (6 bases). The germline V and J ends were trimmed by 0 bases and 8 bases, with 16 bases remaining between them. The V gene's germline CDR1 is LNHNV and CDR2 YYDKDF (reference sequence). CDR3 length: 15 amino acids.

This CDR3 is CASSDSGGTEAFF. CDR3 bases: TGTGCCAGCAGTGATTCGGGGGGCACTGAAGCTTTCTTT. The rearrangement joins TRBV6-1 to TRBJ1-1; D might be TRBD1 (5 bases). This CDR3 is 13 amino acids long. From germline, CDR1 is MNHNS and CDR2 SASEGT. V was shortened by 3 bases and J by 4 bases, with 9 bases between the two germline ends.

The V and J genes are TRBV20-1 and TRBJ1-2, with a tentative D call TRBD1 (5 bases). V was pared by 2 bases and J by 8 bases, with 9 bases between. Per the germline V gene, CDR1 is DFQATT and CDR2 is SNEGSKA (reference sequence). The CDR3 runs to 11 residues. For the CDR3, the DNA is TGCAGTGCTAGACAGGGTCGAGGCTACACCTTC. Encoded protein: CSARQGRGYTF.

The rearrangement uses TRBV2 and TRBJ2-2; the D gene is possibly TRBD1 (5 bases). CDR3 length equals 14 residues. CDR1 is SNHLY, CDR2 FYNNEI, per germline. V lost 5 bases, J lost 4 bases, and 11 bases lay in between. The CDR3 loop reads CASSQLQGTGELFF. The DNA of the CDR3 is TGTGCCAGCAGTCAACTTCAGGGCACCGGGGAGCTGTTTTTT.

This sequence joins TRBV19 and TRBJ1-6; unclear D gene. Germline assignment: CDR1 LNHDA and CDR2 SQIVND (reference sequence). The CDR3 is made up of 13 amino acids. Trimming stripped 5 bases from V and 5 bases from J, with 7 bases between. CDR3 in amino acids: CASSRGNNSPLHF. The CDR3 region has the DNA TGTGCCAGTAGTCGCGGGAATAATTCACCCCTCCACTTT.

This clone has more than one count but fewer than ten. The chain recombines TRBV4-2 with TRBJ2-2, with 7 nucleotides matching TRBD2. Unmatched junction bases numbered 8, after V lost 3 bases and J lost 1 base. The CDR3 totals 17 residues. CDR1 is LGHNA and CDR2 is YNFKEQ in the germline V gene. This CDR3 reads CASSHPTAGLNTGELFF. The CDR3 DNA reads TGTGCCAGCAGCCACCCGACAGCGGGGCTGAACACCGGGGAGCTGTTTTTT.